This TCR beta chain was captured by sequencing in a study of shared clonotypes between healthy human individuals. Per germline, CDR1 MNHEY and CDR2 SVGAGI. The V segment lost 5 bases and the J segment 7 bases; nucleotides outside the gene matches: 7. The CDR3 totals 15 residues. Sequenced by immunoSEQ multiplex PCR; TCRdb stores in-frame clones only, minus some. The sample carries some 240,000 clones, 50% to 75% recorded once. The sequence was collected from a man younger than 45 in good health. The chain is built from TRBV6-5 and TRBJ2-1, with TRBD2 matching over 11 bases. The specimen was memory CD4+ T cells sorted from blood. As to subset: CD45RA-negative fraction. DNA of the CDR3: TGTGCCAGCAGTCACCTAGCGGGAGGATTAAATGAGCAGTTCTTC. Its protein is CASSHLAGGLNEQFF.